The next 12 T cell receptor beta chains were all read from a single sample in a study of cytomegalovirus exposure and HLA in healthy donors. TCRdb's copy holds only in-frame clones and misses some; the assay was immunoSEQ multiplex PCR. Found here are roughly 300,000 clones, roughly 90% of them singletons; the top ten hold about 0.99%. The sample comprised PBMCs. These TCRs come from a woman aged 18-29 years in good health and CMV-seronegative.

This clone has just one count. The chain combines TRBV5-1 with TRBJ2-5, with a weak D call TRBD1 (6 bases). Trimming pared 1 base from V and 3 bases from J, leaving 10 bases between. The CDR3 contains 14 residues. Germline CDR1 is SGHRS and CDR2 is YFSETQ. The CDR3 here is CASSLLPGEETQYF. The CDR3, as DNA: TGCGCCAGCAGCTTGCTTCCAGGGGAAGAGACCCAGTACTTC.

This clone was counted once. DNA for the CDR3: TGTGCCAGCAGCTTGTCAACGGTAGCTGAAGCTTTCTTT. It translates to CASSLSTVAEAFF. The chain combines TRBV5-5 with TRBJ1-1; unclear D gene. The CDR3 length is 13 residues. V was pared by 1 base and J by 6 bases, with 10 bases between. Per the germline V gene, CDR1 is SGHKS and CDR2 is YYEKEE (reference sequence).

This chain connects TRBV19 to TRBJ1-3; D remains unclear. Germline V gene sequence: CDR1 LNHDA, CDR2 SQIVND (reference sequence). V shed 3 bases and J shed 0 bases, with 9 bases lying between them. There are 15 residues in the CDR3. The CDR3 loop is CASSINKSSGNTIYF. In nucleotides, the CDR3 is TGTGCCAGTAGTATCAATAAGAGCTCTGGAAACACCATATATTTT.

This clone occurred a few times. This sequence joins TRBV9 and TRBJ2-2, with TRBD2 matching over 8 bases. Germline values: CDR1 SGDLS, CDR2 YYNGEE. The V gene end was trimmed by 0 bases and the J gene end by 5 bases; junction bases not matched to a gene: 3. The length of the CDR3 is 15 residues. As DNA, the CDR3 is TGTGCCAGCAGCGTAGGGGCTAGCGGGACCGGGGAGCTGTTTTTT. Its translation is CASSVGASGTGELFF.

The CDR3 DNA reads TGTGCCAGCAGCAAAGATATCAAAGGGACAGGTGGGACCTATGGCTACACCTTC. As protein: CASSKDIKGTGGTYGYTF. This chain joins TRBV21-1 and TRBJ1-2; TRBD1 is taken as the D call from the table, unchecked against the DNA. TRBV21-1 is tagged as a pseudogene. The CDR3 has 18 residues.

This sequence joins TRBV27 and TRBJ2-7; TRBD2 matches 8 bases. The CDR3 is 14 amino acids. Trimming took 5 bases from V and 3 from J; bases not matched to a gene: 6. Germline V gene lookup returns CDR1 MNHEY and CDR2 SMNVEV (reference sequence). The CDR3 spells CASSPRLASYEQYF. The CDR3 DNA reads TGTGCCAGCAGTCCAAGACTAGCGAGCTACGAGCAGTACTTC.

CDR3 nucleotide sequence: TGTGCCAGTACTTCAAGGACAGGGGATGAAGCTTTCTTT. Protein sequence: CASTSRTGDEAFF. V usage is TRBV19 and J usage is TRBJ1-1; 9 bases line up with TRBD1. The CDR3 is 13 amino acids. Germline V gene data show CDR1 as LNHDA and CDR2 as SQIVND (reference sequence). The J segment lost 7 bases and the V segment lost 7 bases, leaving 7 bases of the junction unmatched.

The chain couples TRBV28 to TRBJ2-7; 11 bases fit TRBD2. J gave up 2 bases and V 7 bases, and 4 bases lay outside the gene matches. The CDR3 has 14 residues. The germline V gene has CDR1 MDHEN and CDR2 SYDVKM. The CDR3 here is CASIAGGIPYEQYF. The CDR3, as DNA: TGTGCCAGCATAGCGGGAGGGATCCCCTACGAGCAGTACTTC.

The V call is TRBV11-3, the J call TRBJ2-2; 16 positions match TRBD2. Germline CDR1 SGHNT, CDR2 YENEEA. This CDR3 is built from 19 residues. V lost 4 bases, J lost 7 bases, and 12 bases stayed unmatched. In DNA, the CDR3 is TGTGCCAGCAGCTCAGCGGGACTAGCGGGAGGGCTACGCGGCGGGGAGCTGTTTTTT. Encoded protein: CASSSAGLAGGLRGGELFF.

The chain has TRBV2 and TRBJ1-2, with 9 bases that match TRBD1. This CDR3 is 14 amino acids long. V gave up 6 bases and J gave up 4 bases; unmatched junction bases: 6. The germline V gene encodes CDR1 SNHLY and CDR2 FYNNEI. DNA for the CDR3: TGTGCCAGCAGCCCGGGACAGGGTCCCTATGGCTACACCTTC. Translation: CASSPGQGPYGYTF.

This clone turned up a few times. The V call is TRBV10-1, the J call TRBJ1-2; no clear D gene. V lost 3 bases and J lost 3, with 8 bases in between. CDR1 and CDR2 (germline): WNHNN, SYGVQD (reference sequence). The CDR3 contains 13 residues. The CDR3 DNA sequence: TGCGCCAGCAGTGATGGGCAGGACTATGGCTACACCTTC. Protein: CASSDGQDYGYTF.

This chain uses TRBV28 with TRBJ2-6; 7 nucleotides line up with TRBD1. This CDR3 is 17 amino acids long. Germline V lookup: CDR1 MDHEN, CDR2 SYDVKM. J was trimmed by 0 bases and V by 7 bases; bases with no gene match: 9. Written as DNA, the CDR3 is TGTGCCAGCACCCCGAGGACAGGTCGCTCTGGGGCCAACGTCCTGACTTTC. As protein: CASTPRTGRSGANVLTF.